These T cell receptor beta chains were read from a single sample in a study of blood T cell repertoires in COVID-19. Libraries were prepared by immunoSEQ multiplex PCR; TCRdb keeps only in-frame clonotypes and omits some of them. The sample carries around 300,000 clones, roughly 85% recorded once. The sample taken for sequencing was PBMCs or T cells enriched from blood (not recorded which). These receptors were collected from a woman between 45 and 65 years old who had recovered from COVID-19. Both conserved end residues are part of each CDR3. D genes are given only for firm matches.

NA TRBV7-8 CASSFQSSLVSQPQHF
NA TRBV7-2 CASSLDRFQETQYF
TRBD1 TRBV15 CATSRPGGSYGYTF
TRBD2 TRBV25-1 CASSEYASGTNEQFF
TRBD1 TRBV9 CASSKRTGSDTQYF
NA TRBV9 CASSVVSQMNTEAFF
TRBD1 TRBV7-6 CASSLVTGQASYEQYF
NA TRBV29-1 CSVFFGERHGYTF
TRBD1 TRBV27 CASSTGTGSSYNSPLHF
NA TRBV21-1 CASSDKGLAGGLNEQFF
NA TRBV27 CASSSGYYEQYF
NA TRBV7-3 CASSPYLGDTIYF
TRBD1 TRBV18 CASSPTGARQPQHF
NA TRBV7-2 CASGSNEQFF
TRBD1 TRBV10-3 CAISQGAQTEAFF
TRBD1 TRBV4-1 CASSQTGQGATNEKLFF